The 20 T cell receptor beta chains below all came from one sample that was sequenced in a study of cytomegalovirus exposure and HLA in healthy donors. This PCR relied on a set of 60 Vbeta primers and 13 Jbeta primers. Clones were read by immunoSEQ multiplex PCR, and TCRdb kept only the in-frame ones, dropping some. The sample lists fewer than 200,000 clones; 68% were seen once. The sequenced sample was PBMCs. Source of these receptors: a man in his forties or fifties in good health and CMV-seronegative.

This clone was seen more than once but under ten times. The chain couples TRBV7-8 to TRBJ1-2; D not resolved. V lost 3 bases to trimming and J lost 8 bases, with 13 bases between them. Germline CDR1 SGHVS, CDR2 FQNEAQ. This CDR3 spans 13 amino acids. The CDR3 bases are TGTGCCAGCAGCTTTACGGAGGGTGGCGGCTACACCTTC. This encodes CASSFTEGGGYTF.

In its sample, this clone was seen a few times. CDR3 bases: TGTGCCACCAGCAGACCGAGGCAGCTCTATGGCTACACCTTC. Amino acid sequence: CATSRPRQLYGYTF. The J gene is TRBJ1-2, the V gene TRBV15; the D is unclear. This CDR3 has 14 amino acids. Trimming left V 2 bases short and J 4 bases short, with 11 bases between. From germline, CDR1 is LNHNV and CDR2 YYDKDF (reference sequence).

The chain links TRBV15 to TRBJ2-7; 9 bases line up with TRBD1. V dropped 7 bases and J dropped 1; count of bases not matched to a gene: 2. The CDR3 is 13 amino acids. Germline loops: CDR1 LNHNV, CDR2 YYDKDF (reference sequence). This CDR3 reads CATKDRGSYEQYF. CDR3 nucleotides: TGTGCCACCAAGGACAGGGGTTCCTACGAGCAGTACTTC.

J is TRBJ1-3 and V is TRBV19; a possible D gene is TRBD1 (6 bases). The germline V and J ends were trimmed by 4 bases and 4 bases, with 17 bases remaining between them. The CDR3 length is 16 residues. The germline V gene has CDR1 LNHDA and CDR2 SQIVND (reference sequence). The CDR3 loop reads CASSTTLQGSGNTIYF. The CDR3 nucleotides read TGTGCCAGTAGTACAACCCTACAGGGATCGGGAAACACCATATATTTT.

The chain carries TRBV5-5 and TRBJ1-2; TRBD1 aligns across 12 bases. CDR3 length: 14 amino acids. V trimming: 5 bases; J trimming: 8 bases; junction bases outside the gene matches: 7. In germline, CDR1 is SGHKS, CDR2 YYEKEE (reference sequence). The CDR3 region has the DNA TGTGCCAGCAGTCAGGGACAGGGGGCAGAGGGCTACACCTTC. Translating gives CASSQGQGAEGYTF.

This clone was counted a few times. The chain couples TRBV5-5 to TRBJ1-5; the D gene is possibly TRBD1 (5 bases). V gave up 3 bases and J gave up 1 base, with 17 bases separating them. The CDR3 spans 17 residues. Per germline, CDR1 SGHKS and CDR2 YYEKEE (reference sequence). The CDR3 nucleotides read TGTGCCAGCAGCTGGGGGGACGGCGGGGGAAGCAATCAGCCCCAGCATTTT. Encoded protein: CASSWGDGGGSNQPQHF.

The genes are TRBV5-4 and TRBJ2-7; 8 bases align to TRBD2. The junction had 5 bases not matched to a gene; V was cut back by 4 bases and J by 2 bases. The CDR3 is 14 amino acids. Germline V gene data show CDR1 as SGHNT and CDR2 as YYREEE (reference sequence). In DNA, the CDR3 is TGTGCCAGCAGCCCTCGGGGGGGACCCTACGAGCAGTACTTC. It encodes CASSPRGGPYEQYF.

V usage is TRBV7-2 and J usage is TRBJ1-4, with 8 nucleotides matching TRBD1. After removal of 4 bases from V and 4 bases from J, the junction contained 5 bases not matched to a gene. The germline CDR1 and CDR2 sequences are SGHTA and FQGNSA. The CDR3 contains 15 residues. The CDR3 is CASSSRTGINEKLFF. The CDR3 nucleotides are TGTGCCAGCAGCTCCCGGACAGGGATTAATGAAAAACTGTTTTTT.

This clone was recorded many times. The chain employs TRBV4-1 and TRBJ2-3; 7 nucleotides match TRBD1. Germline CDR1 is MGHRA and CDR2 is YSYEKL. Trimming at V came to 4 bases and at J to 2 bases, leaving 9 bases not matched to a gene. This CDR3 contains 16 residues. Here the CDR3 reads CASSLGQESNTDTQYF. In nucleotides, the CDR3 is TGCGCCAGCAGCCTAGGACAGGAGAGCAACACAGATACGCAGTATTTT.

V usage is TRBV7-8 and J usage is TRBJ1-2; TRBD1 might be the D (6 bases). Between the trimmed V and J ends, which lost 5 bases and 7 bases, there was a span of 11 bases. Germline V gene lookup returns CDR1 SGHVS and CDR2 FQNEAQ. The CDR3 has 12 residues. Written as DNA, the CDR3 is TGTGCCAGCAGCCGACGGACAGCTGGCTACACCTTC. Translation gives CASSRRTAGYTF.

The rearrangement joins TRBV28 to TRBJ1-4; maybe TRBD1 (5 bases). CDR1 and CDR2 (germline): MDHEN, SYDVKM. This CDR3 comprises 15 residues. Between the trimmed V and J ends, which lost 5 bases and 6 bases, there was a span of 16 bases. The CDR3 nucleotides read TGTGCCAGCAGTGGCTGGGGGGGGAAGGATGAAAAACTGTTTTTT. Its protein is CASSGWGGKDEKLFF.

This clone has a handful of counts. The V gene is TRBV9, the J gene TRBJ1-3; 9 bases map to TRBD1. With 4 bases clipped from V and 2 bases from J, the junction kept 4 bases outside the gene matches. Germline V gene data show CDR1 as SGDLS and CDR2 as YYNGEE. The CDR3 totals 15 residues. CDR3 region: CASSTTGGPGNTIYF. CDR3 DNA sequence: TGTGCCAGCAGCACCACAGGGGGCCCTGGAAACACCATATATTTT.

The V and J genes are TRBV5-1 and TRBJ1-1, with 7 positions matching TRBD1. The CDR3 extends over 15 amino acids. J lost 0 bases, V lost 4 bases, and 6 bases had no gene match. Per germline, CDR1 SGHRS and CDR2 YFSETQ. The CDR3 sequence is CASSPLGTVNTEAFF. For the CDR3, the DNA is TGCGCCAGCAGCCCCTTAGGGACAGTGAACACTGAAGCTTTCTTT. Combining the CDR3 with reference TRBV5-1 and TRBJ1-1 gives the whole variable domain KAGVTQTPRYLIKTRGQQVTLSCSPISGHRSVSWYQQTPGQGLQFLFEYFSETQRNKGNFPGRFSGRQFSNSRSEMNVSTLELGDSALYLCASSPLGTVNTEAFFGQGTRLTVV.

V is TRBV27 and J is TRBJ2-1; no clear D. V lost 6 bases and J lost 5, with 5 bases in between. CDR1 and CDR2 (germline): MNHEY, SMNVEV (reference sequence). The CDR3 totals 11 residues. CDR3 sequence: CASRSNNEQFF. CDR3 DNA: TGTGCCAGCAGATCCAACAATGAGCAGTTCTTC.

The chain combines TRBV6-6 with TRBJ1-3; 8 bases are a match to TRBD1. The CDR3 is made up of 15 amino acids. V lost 7 bases and J lost 0; bases outside the gene matches: 5. Germline assignment: CDR1 MNHNY and CDR2 SVGAGI (reference sequence). CDR3 DNA sequence: TGTGCCAGCACCCTACAGGGGGTCTCTGGAAACACCATATATTTT. Residues: CASTLQGVSGNTIYF.

V usage is TRBV10-3 and J usage is TRBJ2-1, with 8 bases aligning to TRBD1. This CDR3 contains 14 residues. Germline values: CDR1 ENHRY, CDR2 SYGVKD. The V and J ends lost 5 bases and 5 bases, in that order; junction bases with no gene match: 5. CDR3 residues: CAISRQGSNNEQFF. CDR3 nucleotide sequence: TGTGCCATCAGTAGACAGGGGTCTAACAATGAGCAGTTCTTC.

The chain combines TRBV6-5 with TRBJ2-2; 9 nucleotides line up with TRBD1. V lost 7 bases, J lost 5 bases, and 8 bases stayed unmatched. The CDR3 spans 15 residues. Germline V gives CDR1 MNHEY, CDR2 SVGAGI. The CDR3 sequence is CASTQQGALTGELFF. The DNA of the CDR3 is TGTGCCAGCACCCAACAGGGGGCACTTACCGGGGAGCTGTTTTTT.

The CDR3 nucleotides read TGTGCCAGCTCACCATCCATACAGAGCAATCAGCCCCAGCATTTT. Protein sequence: CASSPSIQSNQPQHF. The chain uses TRBV18 and TRBJ1-5; D gene ambiguous. CDR3 length equals 15 residues. CDR1 and CDR2 from the germline V gene are KGHSH and LQKENI. V gave up 2 bases and J gave up 1 base, with 9 bases separating them.

This chain connects TRBV7-8 to TRBJ1-4; tentative D call: TRBD1 (6 bases). The germline V gene has CDR1 SGHVS and CDR2 FQNEAQ. The CDR3 loop spans 16 amino acids. Trimming removed 5 bases at V and 0 bases at J, with 13 bases between. The CDR3 sequence is CASSTRTVATNEKLFF. In DNA form, the CDR3 reads TGTGCCAGCAGCACCCGGACAGTTGCAACTAATGAAAAACTGTTTTTT.

The chain is built from TRBV5-1 and TRBJ2-7; 8 positions match TRBD1. Germline V lookup: CDR1 SGHRS, CDR2 YFSETQ. There are 15 residues in the CDR3. With V trimmed by 1 base and J by 3 bases, 6 bases remained unmatched. DNA of the CDR3: TGCGCCAGCAGCTTGCAGGGGGCGAGTTACTACGAGCAGTACTTC. It translates to CASSLQGASYYEQYF.